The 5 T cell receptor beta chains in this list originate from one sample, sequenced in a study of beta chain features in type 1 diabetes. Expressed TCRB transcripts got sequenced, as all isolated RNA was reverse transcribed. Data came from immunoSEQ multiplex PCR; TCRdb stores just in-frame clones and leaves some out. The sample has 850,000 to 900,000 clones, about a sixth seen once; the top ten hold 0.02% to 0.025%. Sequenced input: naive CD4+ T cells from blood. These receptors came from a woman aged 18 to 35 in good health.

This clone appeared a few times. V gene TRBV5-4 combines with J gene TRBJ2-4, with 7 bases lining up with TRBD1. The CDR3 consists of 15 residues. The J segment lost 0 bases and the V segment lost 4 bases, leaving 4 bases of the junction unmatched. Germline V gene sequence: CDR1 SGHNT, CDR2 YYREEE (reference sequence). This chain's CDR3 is CASSATGIAKNIQYF. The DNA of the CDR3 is TGTGCCAGCAGCGCGACAGGGATAGCCAAAAACATTCAGTACTTC.

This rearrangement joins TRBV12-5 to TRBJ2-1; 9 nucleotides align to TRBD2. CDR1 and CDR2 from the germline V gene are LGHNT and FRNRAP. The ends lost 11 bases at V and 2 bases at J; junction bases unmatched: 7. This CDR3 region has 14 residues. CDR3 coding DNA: TGTGCTGAGCCCGCGGGAGGGGCCTACAATGAGCAGTTCTTC. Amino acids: CAEPAGGAYNEQFF.

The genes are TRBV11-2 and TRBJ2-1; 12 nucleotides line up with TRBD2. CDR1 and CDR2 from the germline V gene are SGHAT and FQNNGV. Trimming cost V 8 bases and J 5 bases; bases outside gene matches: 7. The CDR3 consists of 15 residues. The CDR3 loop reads CASGPTSGSHNEQFF. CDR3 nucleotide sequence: TGTGCCAGCGGACCGACTAGCGGGAGCCACAATGAGCAGTTCTTC. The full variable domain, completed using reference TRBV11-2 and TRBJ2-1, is EAGVAQSPRYKIIEKRQSVAFWCNPISGHATLYWYQQILGQGPKLLIQFQNNGVVDDSQLPKDRFSAERLKGVDSTLKIQPAKLEDSAVYLCASGPTSGSHNEQFFGPGTRLTVL.

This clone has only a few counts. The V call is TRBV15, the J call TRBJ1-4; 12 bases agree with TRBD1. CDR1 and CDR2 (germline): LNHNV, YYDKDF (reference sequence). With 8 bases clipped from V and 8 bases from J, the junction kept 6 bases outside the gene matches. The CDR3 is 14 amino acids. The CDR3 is CATGTGGAGEKLFF. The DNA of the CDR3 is TGTGCCACCGGGACAGGGGGCGCGGGAGAAAAACTGTTTTTT.

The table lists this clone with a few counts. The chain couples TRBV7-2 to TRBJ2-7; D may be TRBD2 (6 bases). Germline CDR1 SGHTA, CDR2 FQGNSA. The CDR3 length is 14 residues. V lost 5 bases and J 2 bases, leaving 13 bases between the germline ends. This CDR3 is CASSLFGGTYEQYF. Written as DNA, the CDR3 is TGTGCCAGCAGCCTATTCGGCGGGACCTACGAGCAGTACTTC. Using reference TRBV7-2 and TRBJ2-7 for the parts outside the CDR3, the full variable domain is GAGVSQSPSNKVTEKGKDVELRCDPISGHTALYWYRQSLGQGLEFLIYFQGNSAPDKSGLPSDRFSAERTGGSVSTLTIQRTQQEDSAVYLCASSLFGGTYEQYFGPGTRLTVT.